This TCR beta chain came from a study of T cells in Graves' hyperthyroidism and ophthalmopathy. Amplified regions were TCR beta CDR3 sequences from RNA transcripts. In the first-round RT-PCR of the TCR CDR3, the HTBI primer set was used. TCRdb redid the calling of the multiplex PCR reads with MiXCR, one entry per CDR3 protein. The sample carries about 680,000 distinct CDR3 sequences, approximately 40% recorded once. This clonotype was picked up many times. CDR1 is SGHTS and CDR2 is YDEGEE in the germline V gene. The CDR3 has 11 amino acids. Deletions cut 7 bases from V and 1 base from J, with 5 bases between.

Sample: blood. This clonotype was obtained from a middle-aged woman with Graves' hyperthyroidism. This rearrangement joins TRBV5-8 to TRBJ1-1; perhaps TRBD1 as D (5 bases). The CDR3 here is CASGTNTEAFF. Here the CDR3 DNA reads TGTGCCAGCGGGACGAACACTGAAGCTTTCTTT.